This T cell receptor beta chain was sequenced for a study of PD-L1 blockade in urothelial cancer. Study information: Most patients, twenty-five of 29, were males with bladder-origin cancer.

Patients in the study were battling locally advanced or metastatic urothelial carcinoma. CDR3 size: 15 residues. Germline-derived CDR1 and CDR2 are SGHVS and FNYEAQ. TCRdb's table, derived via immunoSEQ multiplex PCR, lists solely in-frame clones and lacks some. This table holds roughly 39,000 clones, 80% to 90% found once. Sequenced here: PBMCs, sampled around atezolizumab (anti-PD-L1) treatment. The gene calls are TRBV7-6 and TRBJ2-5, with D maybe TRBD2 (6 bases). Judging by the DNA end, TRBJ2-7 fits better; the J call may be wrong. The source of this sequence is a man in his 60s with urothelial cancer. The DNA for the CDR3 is TGTGCCAGCAGCGGAGGCCCCGGGAGCTCCTACGAGCAGTACTTC. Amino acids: CASSGGPGSSYEQYF.